This T cell receptor (beta chain) was documented in a study of CD4 and CD8 cells across lung adenocarcinoma regions. This clonotype was counted between two and nine times. TCRdb reanalysed the PCR reads using MiXCR and keeps one entry per CDR3 protein. The profile covers about 20,000 distinct CDR3 sequences, with roughly 56% appearing a single time and roughly a quarter taken by the ten largest. This sequence originates from a female donor with lung adenocarcinoma. The CD4 and CD8 labels of this study may be unreliable. Input material: CD8+ T cells from the center of a lung tumor.

The CDR3 sequence: CSVGAAYESYNEQFF. The CDR3 DNA follows: TGCAGCGTTGGGGCGGCGTACGAATCCTACAATGAGCAGTTCTTC. The rearrangement joins TRBV29-1 to TRBJ2-1; D uncertain. The CDR3 runs to 15 residues. Germline V gene lookup returns CDR1 SQVTM and CDR2 ANQGSEA. V was clipped by 4 bases and J by 1 base, with 14 bases between them.